This is a list of T cell receptor beta chains from one sample in a study of beta chain features in type 1 diabetes. Assay: immunoSEQ multiplex PCR; the TCRdb copy retains only in-frame clones and omits some. This table holds about 160,000 clones, 10% found once. The sample consisted of central memory CD4+ T cells from blood. These receptor sequences come from a man aged 25-45 years with type 1 diabetes. The CDR3 runs from the conserved cysteine through the conserved F or W. The order of the fields is V gene, D gene, CDR3 protein. D genes are given only for firm matches.

TRBV9 | TRBD1 | CASSANRGDSGANVLTF
TRBV29-1 | - | CSVRTPLNTEAFF
TRBV2 | TRBD2 | CASSELAGGTAYNEQFF
TRBV18 | TRBD1 | CASSSGQGSNNEQFF
TRBV9 | TRBD2 | CASSVVGTSGVNEQFF
TRBV30 | - | CAWSVLGGFNYEQFF
TRBV4-1 | TRBD1 | CASSRGQTEKLFF
TRBV7-2 | TRBD1 | CASSPRQGSASAEAFF
TRBV4-2 | TRBD2 | CASSTQLAGAGNEQFF
TRBV6-1 | - | CASLSSGANQPQHF
TRBV28 | - | CASKWGAGANEQYF
TRBV7-8 | TRBD2 | CASSLDSGRIKTQYF
TRBV5-1 | TRBD1 | CASSGQGNSGNTIYF
TRBV7-9 | - | CASSKSLDWKQYF
TRBV7-2 | TRBD2 | CASSYPGLPSYEQYF
TRBV7-2 | - | CASSLDRRQFF
TRBV5-1 | TRBD2 | CASSPRTSATSYEQYF
TRBV7-2 | - | CASSFVGSKTDTQYF
TRBV15 | - | CATSRDAAGVTQYF
TRBV5-1 | - | CASSSRERNTEAFF